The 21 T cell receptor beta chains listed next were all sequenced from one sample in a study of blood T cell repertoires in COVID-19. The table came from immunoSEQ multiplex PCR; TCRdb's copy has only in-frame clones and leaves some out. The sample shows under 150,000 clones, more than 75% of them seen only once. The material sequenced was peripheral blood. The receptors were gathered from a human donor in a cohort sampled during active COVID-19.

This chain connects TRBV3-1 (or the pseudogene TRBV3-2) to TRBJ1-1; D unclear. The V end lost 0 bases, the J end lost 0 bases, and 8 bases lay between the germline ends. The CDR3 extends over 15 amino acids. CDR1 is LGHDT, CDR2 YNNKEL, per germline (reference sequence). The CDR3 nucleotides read TGTGCCAGCAGCCAAGATAGAGGATTGAACACTGAAGCTTTCTTT. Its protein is CASSQDRGLNTEAFF.

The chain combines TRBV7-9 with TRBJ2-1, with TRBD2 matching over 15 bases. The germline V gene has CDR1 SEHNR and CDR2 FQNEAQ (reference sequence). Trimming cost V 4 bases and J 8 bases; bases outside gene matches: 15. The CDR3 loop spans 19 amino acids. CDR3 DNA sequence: TGTGCCAGCAGCTCCCCTTACTGGACTAGCGGGGGGGCCGGGGATGAGCAGTTCTTC. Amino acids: CASSSPYWTSGGAGDEQFF.

Written as DNA, the CDR3 is TGTGCCAGCAGCTTACGGGGTAGCGGAATCCAAGAGACCCAGTACTTC. Translation gives CASSLRGSGIQETQYF. This chain links TRBV7-9 with TRBJ2-5; TRBD2 might be the D (6 bases). The V end was cut by 2 bases, the J end by 1 base, with 14 bases between. The length of the CDR3 is 16 residues. The germline gives CDR1 SEHNR, CDR2 FQNEAQ (reference sequence).

In nucleotides, the CDR3 is TGTGCCAGCTCACCCACAGGGGTTACAGATACGCAGTATTTT. The encoded protein is CASSPTGVTDTQYF. This chain uses TRBV18 with TRBJ2-3; the match to TRBD1 covers 7 bases. The CDR3 loop spans 14 amino acids. CDR1 and CDR2 from the germline V gene are KGHSH and LQKENI. The J segment lost 3 bases and the V segment lost 3 bases, leaving 3 bases of the junction unmatched. The full variable domain, in which reference TRBV18 and TRBJ2-3 provide the parts outside the CDR3, is NAGVMQNPRHLVRRRGQEARLRCSPMKGHSHVYWYRQLPEEGLKFMVYLQKENIIDESGMPKERFSAEFPKEGPSILRIQQVVRGDSAAYFCASSPTGVTDTQYFGPGTRLTVL.

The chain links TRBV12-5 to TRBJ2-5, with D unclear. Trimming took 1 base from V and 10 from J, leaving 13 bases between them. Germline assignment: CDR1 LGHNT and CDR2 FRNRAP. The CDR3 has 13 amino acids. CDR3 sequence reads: CASGLEITSNQYF. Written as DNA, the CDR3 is TGTGCTAGTGGTTTGGAAATAACTTCGAACCAGTACTTC.

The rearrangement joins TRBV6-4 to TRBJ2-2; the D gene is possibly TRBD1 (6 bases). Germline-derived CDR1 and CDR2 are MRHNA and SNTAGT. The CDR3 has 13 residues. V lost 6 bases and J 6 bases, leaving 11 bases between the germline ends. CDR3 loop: CASSSEGAGELFF. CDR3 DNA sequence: TGTGCCAGCAGCAGCGAGGGGGCCGGGGAGCTGTTTTTT.

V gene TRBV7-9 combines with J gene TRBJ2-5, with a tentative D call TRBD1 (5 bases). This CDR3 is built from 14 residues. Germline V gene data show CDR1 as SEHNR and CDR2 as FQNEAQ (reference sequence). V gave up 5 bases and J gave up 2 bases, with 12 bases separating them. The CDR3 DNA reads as TGTGCCAGCAGCGTAGACAGACAGCAAGAGACCCAGTACTTC. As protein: CASSVDRQQETQYF. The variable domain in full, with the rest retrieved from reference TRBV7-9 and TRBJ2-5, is DTGVSQNPRHKITKRGQNVTFRCDPISEHNRLYWYRQTLGQGPEFLTYFQNEAQLEKSRLLSDRFSAERPKGSFSTLEIQRTEQGDSAMYLCASSVDRQQETQYFGPGTRLLVL.

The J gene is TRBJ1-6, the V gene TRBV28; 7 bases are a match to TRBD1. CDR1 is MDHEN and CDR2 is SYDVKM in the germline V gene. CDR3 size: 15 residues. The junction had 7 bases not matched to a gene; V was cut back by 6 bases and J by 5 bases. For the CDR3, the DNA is TGTGCCAGCAGAACCTCCGGGACAGATAATTCACCCCTCCACTTT. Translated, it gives CASRTSGTDNSPLHF.

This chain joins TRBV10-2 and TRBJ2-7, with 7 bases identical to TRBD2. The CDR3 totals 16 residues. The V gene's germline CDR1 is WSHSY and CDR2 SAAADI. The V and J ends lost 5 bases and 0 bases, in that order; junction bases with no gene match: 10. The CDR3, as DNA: TGCGCCAGCAGTCTCACAATAGCGGGCCCCTCCTACGAGCAGTACTTC. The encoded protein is CASSLTIAGPSYEQYF.

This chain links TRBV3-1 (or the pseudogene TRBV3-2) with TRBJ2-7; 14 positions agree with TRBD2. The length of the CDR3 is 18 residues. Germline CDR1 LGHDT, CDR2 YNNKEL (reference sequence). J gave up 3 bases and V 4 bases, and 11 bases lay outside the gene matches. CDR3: CASSRITGTSGRFYEQYF. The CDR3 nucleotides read TGTGCCAGCAGCCGCATAACCGGGACTAGCGGGAGATTCTACGAGCAGTACTTC.

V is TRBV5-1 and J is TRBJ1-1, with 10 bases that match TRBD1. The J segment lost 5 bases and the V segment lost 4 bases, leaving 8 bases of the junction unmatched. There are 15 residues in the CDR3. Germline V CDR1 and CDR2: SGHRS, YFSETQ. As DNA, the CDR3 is TGCGCCAGCAGCCGACAGGGACAGGGGCGGACTGAAGCTTTCTTT. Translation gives CASSRQGQGRTEAFF.

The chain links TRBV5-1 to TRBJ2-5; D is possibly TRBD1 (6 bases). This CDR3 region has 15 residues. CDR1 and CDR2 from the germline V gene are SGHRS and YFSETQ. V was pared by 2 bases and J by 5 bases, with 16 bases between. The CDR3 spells CASSFMRQGRETQYF. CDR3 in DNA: TGCGCCAGCAGCTTTATGAGGCAGGGGCGGGAGACCCAGTACTTC.

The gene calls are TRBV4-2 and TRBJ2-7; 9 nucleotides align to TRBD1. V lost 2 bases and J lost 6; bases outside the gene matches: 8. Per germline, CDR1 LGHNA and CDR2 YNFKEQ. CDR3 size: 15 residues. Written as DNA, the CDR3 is TGTGCCAGCAGCCAATCTCGGACAGGGGCGGTCGAGCAGTACTTC. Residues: CASSQSRTGAVEQYF.

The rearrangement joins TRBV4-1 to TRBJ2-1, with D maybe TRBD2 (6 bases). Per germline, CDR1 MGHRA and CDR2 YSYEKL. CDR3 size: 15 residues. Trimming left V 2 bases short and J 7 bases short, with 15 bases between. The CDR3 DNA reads TGCGCCAGCAGCCAAACTAGGGCGGCGGGGAATGAGCAGTTCTTC. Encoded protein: CASSQTRAAGNEQFF.

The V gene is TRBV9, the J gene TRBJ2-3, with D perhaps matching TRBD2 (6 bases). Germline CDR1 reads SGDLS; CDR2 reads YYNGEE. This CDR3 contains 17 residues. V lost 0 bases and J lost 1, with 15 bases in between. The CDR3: CASSVEYASGGTDTQYF. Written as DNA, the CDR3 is TGTGCCAGCAGCGTAGAATATGCGTCGGGAGGCACAGATACGCAGTATTTT.

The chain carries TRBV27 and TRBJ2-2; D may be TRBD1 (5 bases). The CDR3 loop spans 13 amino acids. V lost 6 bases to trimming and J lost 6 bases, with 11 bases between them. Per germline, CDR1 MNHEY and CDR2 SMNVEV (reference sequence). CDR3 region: CASSRQGAGELFF. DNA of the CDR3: TGTGCCAGCAGCAGGCAGGGTGCCGGGGAGCTGTTTTTT.

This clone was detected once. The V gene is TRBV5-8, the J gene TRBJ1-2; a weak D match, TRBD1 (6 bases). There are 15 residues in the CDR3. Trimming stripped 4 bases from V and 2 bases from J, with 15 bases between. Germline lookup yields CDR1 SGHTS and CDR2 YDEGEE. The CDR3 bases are TGTGCCAGCAGCCCGGGACACGTCCCCAACTATGGCTACACCTTC. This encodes CASSPGHVPNYGYTF. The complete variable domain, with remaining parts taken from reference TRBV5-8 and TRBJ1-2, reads EAGVTQSPTHLIKTRGQQATLRCSPISGHTSVYWYQQALGLGLQFLLWYDEGEERNRGNFPPRFSGRQFPNYSSELNVNALELEDSALYLCASSPGHVPNYGYTFGSGTRLTVV.

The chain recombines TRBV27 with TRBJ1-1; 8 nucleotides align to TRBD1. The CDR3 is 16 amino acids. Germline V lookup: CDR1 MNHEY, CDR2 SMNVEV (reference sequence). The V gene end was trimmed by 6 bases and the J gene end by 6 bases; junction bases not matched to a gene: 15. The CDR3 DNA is TGTGCCAGCAGCGTACCAGGGGGCTATCTAAGGGCTGAAGCTTTCTTT. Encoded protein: CASSVPGGYLRAEAFF.

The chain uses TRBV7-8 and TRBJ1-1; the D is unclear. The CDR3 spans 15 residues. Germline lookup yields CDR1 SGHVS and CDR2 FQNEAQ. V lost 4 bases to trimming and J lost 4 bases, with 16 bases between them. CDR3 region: CASSWEWRVGTEAFF. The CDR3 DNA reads TGTGCCAGCAGCTGGGAGTGGAGGGTAGGCACTGAAGCTTTCTTT.

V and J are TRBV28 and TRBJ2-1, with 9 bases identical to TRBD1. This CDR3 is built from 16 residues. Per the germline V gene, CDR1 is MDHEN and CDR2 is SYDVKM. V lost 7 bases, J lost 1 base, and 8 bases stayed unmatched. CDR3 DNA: TGTGCCAGCACCGAGGTGGACAGGGGTTCCTACAATGAGCAGTTCTTC. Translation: CASTEVDRGSYNEQFF.

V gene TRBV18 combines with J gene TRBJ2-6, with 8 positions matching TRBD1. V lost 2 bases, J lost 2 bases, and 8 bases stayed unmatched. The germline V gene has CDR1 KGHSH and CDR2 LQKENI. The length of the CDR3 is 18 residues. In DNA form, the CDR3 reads TGTGCCAGCTCACCAGGTGGGACAGGTCCCGCTGGGGCCAACGTCCTGACTTTC. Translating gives CASSPGGTGPAGANVLTF.